Listed below are T cell receptor beta chains from one sample, sequenced in a study of cytomegalovirus exposure and HLA in healthy donors. Produced via immunoSEQ multiplex PCR; TCRdb's table is partial and in-frame only. The sample consists of 95,000 to 150,000 clones, roughly 80% of them appearing once. The sequenced material came from PBMCs. Receptors originate from a female donor in good health and CMV-seronegative. Both conserved end residues are part of each CDR3. A D gene is named only where the DNA matches it firmly. Only part of the rows carry a size: once, few, many, or a class if the clone is expanded.

len	v_gene	abundance	j_gene	d_gene	CDR3aa	CDR3nt
16	TRBV4-1	NA	TRBJ2-1	TRBD1	CASRGPGQGYVHEQFF	TGCGCCAGCAGGGGGCCGGGACAGGGATATGTTCATGAGCAGTTCTTC
15	TRBV5-4	once	TRBJ1-5	TRBD1	CASSSGTGGNQPQHF	TGTGCCAGCAGCTCCGGGACAGGGGGCAATCAGCCCCAGCATTTT
17	TRBV5-6	NA	TRBJ2-1	TRBD2	CASSLELAGGAYNEQFF	TGTGCCAGCAGCTTGGAACTAGCGGGAGGTGCCTACAATGAGCAGTTCTTC
14	TRBV7-9	few	TRBJ2-1	NA	CASSLARGKDPQFF	TGTGCCAGCAGCTTAGCCCGGGGAAAGGATCCACAGTTCTTC
16	TRBV9	NA	TRBJ2-2	NA	CASSVVGLQNTGELFF	TGTGCCAGCAGCGTAGTTGGACTACAGAACACCGGGGAGCTGTTTTTT
13	TRBV7-8	few	TRBJ2-5	NA	CASSYDIQETQYF	TGTGCCAGCAGCTATGACATCCAAGAGACCCAGTACTTC
15	TRBV9	NA	TRBJ2-7	NA	CASSVGGGAPYEQYF	TGTGCCAGCAGCGTAGGAGGAGGGGCGCCCTACGAGCAGTACTTC
17	TRBV5-1	NA	TRBJ2-2	TRBD2	CASSPIRSGSLTGELFF	TGCGCCAGCAGTCCCATAAGGAGCGGGAGTCTCACCGGGGAGCTGTTTTTT
15	TRBV7-8	NA	TRBJ1-5	TRBD1	CASSPQTGVNQPQHF	TGTGCCAGCAGCCCCCAGACAGGGGTCAATCAGCCCCAGCATTTT
15	TRBV28	few	TRBJ2-1	TRBD2	CASSPWTSGRIEQFF	TGTGCCAGCAGTCCGTGGACTAGCGGGAGGATTGAGCAGTTCTTC
16	TRBV9	NA	TRBJ1-1	TRBD1	CASSTHAGQENTEAFF	TGTGCCAGCAGCACCCATGCGGGACAGGAGAACACTGAAGCTTTCTTT
15	TRBV28	NA	TRBJ2-7	TRBD1	CASSPRDRASYEQYF	TGTGCCAGCAGTCCAAGAGACAGGGCCTCCTACGAGCAGTACTTC
13	TRBV6-1	once	TRBJ2-4	TRBD1	CASMGTTGGIQYF	TGTGCCAGCATGGGGACGACAGGGGGCATTCAGTACTTC
14	TRBV6-5	NA	TRBJ1-3	NA	CASRQGSSGNTIYF	TGTGCCAGCAGACAGGGAAGCTCTGGAAACACCATATATTTT
12	TRBV9	NA	TRBJ1-2	NA	CASSVGRDGYTF	TGTGCCAGCAGCGTAGGCAGGGATGGCTACACCTTC
17	TRBV5-1	NA	TRBJ2-6	NA	CASSSGRSVAGANVLTF	TGCGCCAGCAGCTCGGGGAGGTCAGTCGCTGGGGCCAACGTCCTGACTTTC
14	TRBV5-1	NA	TRBJ2-1	NA	CASSEAVSYNEQFF	TGCGCCAGCAGCGAGGCGGTCTCCTACAATGAGCAGTTCTTC
13	TRBV7-9	NA	TRBJ2-1	TRBD2	CASSLAAGDEQFF	TGTGCCAGCAGCTTAGCAGCGGGGGATGAGCAGTTCTTC
15	TRBV11-2	NA	TRBJ2-1	NA	CASRPIRGYYNEQFF	TGTGCCAGCAGACCTATACGGGGGTACTACAATGAGCAGTTCTTC
15	TRBV7-3	few	TRBJ1-2	NA	CASTLNMEAVYGYTF	TGTGCCAGCACCTTAAACATGGAGGCAGTCTATGGCTACACCTTC
16	TRBV5-6	NA	TRBJ2-3	TRBD2	CASSAPGLGPGDTQYF	TGTGCCAGCAGCGCTCCGGGACTAGGTCCGGGAGATACGCAGTATTTT
14	TRBV19	NA	TRBJ1-2	TRBD1	CASSTHRGDYGYTF	TGTGCCAGTAGTACCCACAGGGGAGACTATGGCTACACCTTC
17	TRBV9	NA	TRBJ2-7	TRBD2	CASSVGTSGKGTYEQYF	TGTGCCAGCAGCGTTGGGACTAGCGGAAAAGGAACCTACGAGCAGTACTTC
16	TRBV18	NA	TRBJ2-7	TRBD1	CASSPTRTGGAYEQYF	TGTGCCAGCTCACCAACCCGGACAGGGGGGGCTTACGAGCAGTACTTC
14	TRBV7-9	NA	TRBJ2-7	TRBD1	CASSWTGSSYEQYF	TGTGCCAGCAGCTGGACAGGTAGCTCCTACGAGCAGTACTTC
15	TRBV7-3	NA	TRBJ2-1	NA	CASSLIGEPYNEQFF	TGTGCCAGCAGCTTAATTGGAGAGCCCTACAATGAGCAGTTCTTC
14	TRBV27	NA	TRBJ2-4	NA	CASSLAGGPNIQYF	TGTGCCAGCAGTTTAGCCGGGGGTCCAAACATTCAGTACTTC
15	TRBV6-5	NA	TRBJ2-3	NA	CASCPWVGSPDTQYF	TGTGCCAGCTGTCCGTGGGTCGGGTCGCCAGATACGCAGTATTTT
17	TRBV5-1	NA	TRBJ2-7	TRBD2	CASSLAFSGRFDYEQYF	TGCGCCAGCAGCTTGGCGTTCTCCGGGAGGTTTGACTACGAGCAGTACTTC
13	TRBV30	NA	TRBJ2-2	NA	CAWSVKRGGELFF	TGTGCCTGGAGTGTTAAGAGAGGCGGGGAGCTGTTTTTT